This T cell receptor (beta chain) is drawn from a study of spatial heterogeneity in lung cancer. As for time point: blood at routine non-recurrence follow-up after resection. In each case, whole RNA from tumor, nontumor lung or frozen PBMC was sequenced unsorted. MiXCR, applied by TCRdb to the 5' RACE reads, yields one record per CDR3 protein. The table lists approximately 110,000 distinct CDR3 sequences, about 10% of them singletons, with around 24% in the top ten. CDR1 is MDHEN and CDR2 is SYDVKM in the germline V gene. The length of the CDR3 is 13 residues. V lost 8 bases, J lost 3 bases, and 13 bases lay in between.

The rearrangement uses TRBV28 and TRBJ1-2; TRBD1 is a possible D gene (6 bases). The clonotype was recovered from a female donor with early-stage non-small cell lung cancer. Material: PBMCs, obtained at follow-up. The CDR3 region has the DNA TGTGCCAGCCGTATACAGGGTGACTATGGCTACACCTTC. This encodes CASRIQGDYGYTF.